These 9 T cell receptor beta chains share one sample of origin, sequenced in a study of blood T cell repertoires in COVID-19. Assay: immunoSEQ multiplex PCR; the TCRdb copy retains only in-frame clones and omits some. The sample yields 250,000 or so clones, around nine tenths seen once. The sequenced material came from peripheral blood. The origin of the receptors is a man younger than 40 with COVID-19, enrolled during active disease.

The J gene is TRBJ2-2, the V gene TRBV21-1; the table's D gene call, TRBD1, was not cross checked with the DNA. TRBV21-1 is given as a pseudogene. The CDR3 is 15 residues long. CDR3 protein: CASVEQTANTGELFF. CDR3 nucleotides: TGTGCCAGCGTGGAACAGACAGCGAACACCGGGGAGCTGTTTTTT.

This clone is a singleton in its sample. The V and J genes are TRBV5-1 and TRBJ2-3; 10 nucleotides align to TRBD2. The junction had 6 bases not matched to a gene; V was cut back by 1 base and J by 4 bases. The CDR3 runs to 16 residues. From germline, CDR1 is SGHRS and CDR2 YFSETQ. CDR3 region: CASSLSGLAGADTQYF. Here the CDR3 DNA reads TGCGCCAGCAGCTTGTCGGGCCTAGCGGGGGCAGATACGCAGTATTTT.

This rearrangement joins TRBV4-1 to TRBJ1-2; maybe TRBD1 (6 bases). Germline V gives CDR1 MGHRA, CDR2 YSYEKL. V was shortened by 0 bases and J by 4 bases, with 18 bases between the two germline ends. The CDR3 loop spans 17 amino acids. CDR3 bases: TGCGCCAGCAGCCAAGACGTCTCAGGGGTCAAGGGCTATGGCTACACCTTC. It codes for CASSQDVSGVKGYGYTF.

The chain couples TRBV6-5 to TRBJ2-5, with a weak D call TRBD1 (6 bases). V lost 5 bases, J lost 5 bases, and 12 bases lay in between. This CDR3 has 13 amino acids. Germline CDR1 MNHEY, CDR2 SVGAGI. CDR3 nucleotide sequence: TGTGCCAGCAGTAAGAAGGGGGTCGAGACCCAGTACTTC. It is translated as CASSKKGVETQYF.

The CDR3 region is CSASLGTRDRQFF. In DNA form, the CDR3 reads TGCAGTGCTAGTCTTGGGACCCGGGACAGACAGTTCTTC. This rearrangement joins TRBV20-1 to TRBJ2-1; 7 bases align to TRBD1. The CDR3 has 13 residues. The germline V gene encodes CDR1 DFQATT and CDR2 SNEGSKA (reference sequence). Trimming removed 3 bases from V and 13 bases from J; junction bases left unmatched: 12.

The J gene is TRBJ1-2, the V gene TRBV9; 9 bases map to TRBD1. CDR1 is SGDLS and CDR2 is YYNGEE in the germline V gene. Trimming at V came to 3 bases and at J to 4 bases, leaving 7 bases not matched to a gene. This CDR3 has 15 amino acids. The CDR3 region is CASSAGQGLFYGYTF. CDR3 DNA sequence: TGTGCCAGCAGCGCCGGACAGGGGCTCTTCTATGGCTACACCTTC. Variable domain in full (rest from reference TRBV9 and TRBJ1-2): DSGVTQTPKHLITATGQRVTLRCSPRSGDLSVYWYQQSLDQGLQFLIQYYNGEERAKGNILERFSAQQFPDLHSELNLSSLELGDSALYFCASSAGQGLFYGYTFGSGTRLTVV.

J is TRBJ1-1 and V is TRBV5-6; TRBD1 agrees at 8 bases. Germline-derived CDR1 and CDR2 are SGHDT and YYEEEE. There are 12 residues in the CDR3. J lost 10 bases, V lost 2 bases, and 4 bases had no gene match. CDR3 region: CASSFGQGRAFF. The CDR3 region has the DNA TGTGCCAGCAGCTTCGGACAGGGCCGAGCTTTCTTT.

The V and J genes are TRBV2 and TRBJ1-1, with a tentative D call TRBD1 (6 bases). In germline, CDR1 is SNHLY, CDR2 FYNNEI. CDR3 length: 13 residues. The V end lost 5 bases, the J end lost 6 bases, and 13 bases lay between the germline ends. This CDR3 reads CASSMLRGAEAFF. The CDR3 nucleotides read TGTGCCAGCAGTATGCTCAGGGGTGCTGAAGCTTTCTTT.

V usage is TRBV5-1 and J usage is TRBJ2-5, with D maybe TRBD1 (6 bases). Germline V gives CDR1 SGHRS, CDR2 YFSETQ. The ends were cut back, 1 base at V and 4 bases at J, with 20 bases in the middle. This CDR3 is built from 17 residues. The CDR3 sequence is CASSLSSTGKLGETQYF. In DNA, the CDR3 is TGCGCCAGCAGCTTGAGTTCCACAGGGAAGTTGGGAGAGACCCAGTACTTC. Full variable domain (outside the CDR3, taken from reference TRBV5-1 and TRBJ2-5): KAGVTQTPRYLIKTRGQQVTLSCSPISGHRSVSWYQQTPGQGLQFLFEYFSETQRNKGNFPGRFSGRQFSNSRSEMNVSTLELGDSALYLCASSLSSTGKLGETQYFGPGTRLLVL.